This TCR beta chain originates from a study of blood T cell repertoires in COVID-19. Germline V gives CDR1 KGHDR, CDR2 SFDVKD. This CDR3 is built from 12 residues. Trimming left V 3 bases short and J 6 bases short, with 6 bases between. Some clones are missing from TCRdb's copy, which holds only in-frame ones; the method was immunoSEQ multiplex PCR. The sample contains 40,000 to 50,000 clones, 75% to 90% of which appear only once. Sequenced input: peripheral blood. This clonotype originated in a man younger than 45 with active or convalescent COVID-19. The chain couples TRBV24-1 to TRBJ2-3, with unresolved D. The CDR3 DNA sequence: TGTGCCACCAGTGATGAGGAGGATACGCAGTATTTT. Encoded protein: CATSDEEDTQYF.